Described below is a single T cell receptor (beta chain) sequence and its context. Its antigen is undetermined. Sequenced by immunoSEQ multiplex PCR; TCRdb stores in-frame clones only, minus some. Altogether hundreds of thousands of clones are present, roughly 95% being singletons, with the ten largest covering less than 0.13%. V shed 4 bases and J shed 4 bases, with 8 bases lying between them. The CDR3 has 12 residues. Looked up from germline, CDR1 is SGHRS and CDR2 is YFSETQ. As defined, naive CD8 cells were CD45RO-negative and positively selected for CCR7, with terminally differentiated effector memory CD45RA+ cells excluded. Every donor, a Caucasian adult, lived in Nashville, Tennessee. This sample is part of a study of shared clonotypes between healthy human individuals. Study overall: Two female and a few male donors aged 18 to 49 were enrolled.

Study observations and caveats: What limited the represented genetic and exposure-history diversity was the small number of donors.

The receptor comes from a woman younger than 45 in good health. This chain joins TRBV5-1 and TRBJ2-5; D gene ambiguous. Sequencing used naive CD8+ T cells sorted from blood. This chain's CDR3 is CASSDVGETQYF. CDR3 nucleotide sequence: TGCGCCAGCAGCGACGTCGGAGAGACCCAGTACTTC.